What follows describes a single TCR beta chain. Its antigen is unknown. This sample is part of a study of neoadjuvant anti-PD-1 for oral cavity cancer. Study information: Patients mostly received three to four biweekly nivolumab doses at 3 mg/kg before surgery. Around day 43, patients without progression received a fourth nivolumab dose before surgery.

The protocol was immunoSEQ multiplex PCR, while the TCRdb copy is restricted to in-frame clones and leaves out a portion. The data contain roughly 14,000 clones, about 70% of them singletons. Trimming left V 4 bases short and J 6 bases short, with 12 bases between. The CDR3 length is 14 residues. Per the germline V gene, CDR1 is SNHLY and CDR2 is FYNNEI. Study-level results: TCR analyses covered only a few patients per response group.

Cohort: HPV-negative, locally advanced oral cavity squamous cell carcinoma patients. The chain carries TRBV2 and TRBJ2-2; D possibly corresponds to TRBD1 (8 bases). Sequencing used PBMCs, obtained before nivolumab (anti-PD-1) treatment. The clonotype comes from a person between 35 and 79 years old with oral cavity squamous cell carcinoma. CDR3 amino acids: CASSGQGRAGELFF. The CDR3 DNA sequence: TGTGCCAGCAGTGGACAGGGGAGGGCCGGGGAGCTGTTTTTT.